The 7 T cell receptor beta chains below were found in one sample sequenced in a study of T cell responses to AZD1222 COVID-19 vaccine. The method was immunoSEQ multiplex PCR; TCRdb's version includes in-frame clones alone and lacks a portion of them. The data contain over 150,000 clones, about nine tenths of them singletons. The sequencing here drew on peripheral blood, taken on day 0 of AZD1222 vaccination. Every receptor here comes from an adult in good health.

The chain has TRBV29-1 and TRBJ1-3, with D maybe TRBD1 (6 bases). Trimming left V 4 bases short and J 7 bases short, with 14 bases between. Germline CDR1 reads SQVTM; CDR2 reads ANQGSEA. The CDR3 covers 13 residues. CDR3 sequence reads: CSVGEQGGNTIYF. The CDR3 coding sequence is TGCAGCGTTGGAGAACAGGGAGGGAACACCATATATTTT. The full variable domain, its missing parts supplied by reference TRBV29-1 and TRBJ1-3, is SAVISQKPSRDICQRGTSLTIQCQVDSQVTMMFWYRQQPGQSLTLIATANQGSEATYESGFVIDKFPISRPNLTFSTLTVSNMSPEDSSIYLCSVGEQGGNTIYFGEGSWLTVV.

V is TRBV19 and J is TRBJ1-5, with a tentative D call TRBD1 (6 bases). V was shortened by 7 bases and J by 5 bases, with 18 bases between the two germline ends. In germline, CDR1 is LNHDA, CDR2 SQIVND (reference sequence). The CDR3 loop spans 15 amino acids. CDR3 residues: CASNFVRGQDQPQHF. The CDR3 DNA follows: TGTGCCAGTAATTTTGTGCGGGGACAAGATCAGCCCCAGCATTTT.

This chain's CDR3 is CASSSLGVNTEAFF. Written as DNA, the CDR3 is TGTGCCAGCAGTTCTCTGGGGGTGAACACTGAAGCTTTCTTT. The rearrangement joins TRBV6-2 or TRBV6-3 to TRBJ1-1; possible D gene TRBD1, 5 bases. Trimming took 4 bases from V and 0 from J, leaving 9 bases between them. Germline CDR1 is MNHEY and CDR2 is SVGEGT. The CDR3 has 14 residues.

CDR3 loop: CASSAGREGTGELFF. The CDR3 coding sequence is TGTGCCAGCAGTGCGGGAAGGGAAGGCACCGGGGAGCTGTTTTTT. The rearrangement joins TRBV6-4 to TRBJ2-2; D might be TRBD2 (5 bases). The germline V and J ends were trimmed by 4 bases and 4 bases, with 13 bases remaining between them. This CDR3 region has 15 residues. Germline V gene data show CDR1 as MRHNA and CDR2 as SNTAGT.

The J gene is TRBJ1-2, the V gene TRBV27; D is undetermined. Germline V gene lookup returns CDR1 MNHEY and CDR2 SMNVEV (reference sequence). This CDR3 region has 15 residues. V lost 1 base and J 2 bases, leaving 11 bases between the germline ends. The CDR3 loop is CASSLYPGANYGYTF. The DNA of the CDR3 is TGTGCCAGCAGTTTATACCCAGGAGCCAACTATGGCTACACCTTC.

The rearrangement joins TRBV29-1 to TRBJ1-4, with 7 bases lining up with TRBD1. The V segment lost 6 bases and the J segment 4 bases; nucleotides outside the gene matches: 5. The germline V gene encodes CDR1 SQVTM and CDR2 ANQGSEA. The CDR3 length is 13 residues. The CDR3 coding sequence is TGCAGCGTGTGGGGACAGCGTAATGAAAAACTGTTTTTT. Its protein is CSVWGQRNEKLFF.

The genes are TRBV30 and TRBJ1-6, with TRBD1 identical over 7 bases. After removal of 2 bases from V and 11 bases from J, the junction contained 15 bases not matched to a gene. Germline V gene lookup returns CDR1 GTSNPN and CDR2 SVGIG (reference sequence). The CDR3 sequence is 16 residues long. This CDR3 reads CAWSSAPGQPGTPLHF. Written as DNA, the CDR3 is TGTGCCTGGAGTTCAGCGCCGGGACAGCCTGGGACACCCCTCCACTTT.